Listed here are 17 T cell receptor beta chains from one sample, sequenced in a study of cytomegalovirus exposure and HLA in healthy donors. The PCR employed 60 Vbeta primers together with 13 Jbeta primers. Using immunoSEQ multiplex PCR, the repertoire was profiled, and TCRdb retains in-frame clones only, with some absent. The table has about 100,000 clones, around four fifths seen once. Material for sequencing was PBMCs. The receptors stem from a woman aged 60 to 75 in good health and CMV-seronegative.

CDR3 region: CASSLQIGAGEYNEQFF. The CDR3 coding sequence is TGTGCCAGCAGCTTACAAATCGGAGCGGGGGAGTACAATGAGCAGTTCTTC. V gene TRBV7-2 combines with J gene TRBJ2-1; 8 positions match TRBD2. The J segment lost 4 bases and the V segment lost 2 bases, leaving 10 bases of the junction unmatched. Germline V gene sequence: CDR1 SGHTA, CDR2 FQGNSA. There are 17 residues in the CDR3.

The V call is TRBV27, the J call TRBJ1-1, with D unresolved. V was pared by 5 bases and J by 1 base, with 14 bases between. Germline CDR1 reads MNHEY; CDR2 reads SMNVEV (reference sequence). There are 15 residues in the CDR3. The CDR3 nucleotides read TGTGCCAGCAGTCCTGGGCCGGCCGCGAACACTGAAGCTTTCTTT. Its protein product is CASSPGPAANTEAFF.

V and J are TRBV5-1 and TRBJ2-3; TRBD1 might be the D (6 bases). The CDR3 consists of 16 residues. Germline V gene sequence: CDR1 SGHRS, CDR2 YFSETQ. V lost 0 bases and J 6 bases, leaving 17 bases between the germline ends. The CDR3 sequence: CASSLVVEQGSDTQYF. The CDR3, as DNA: TGCGCCAGCAGCTTGGTAGTGGAACAGGGATCCGATACGCAGTATTTT. Full variable domain (outside the CDR3, taken from reference TRBV5-1 and TRBJ2-3): KAGVTQTPRYLIKTRGQQVTLSCSPISGHRSVSWYQQTPGQGLQFLFEYFSETQRNKGNFPGRFSGRQFSNSRSEMNVSTLELGDSALYLCASSLVVEQGSDTQYFGPGTRLTVL.

V usage is TRBV14 and J usage is TRBJ1-1; D is ambiguous. The CDR3 spans 15 residues. CDR1 is SGHDN and CDR2 is FVKESK in the germline V gene. V was cut by 3 bases and J by 1 base, with 12 bases left in between. The CDR3 DNA is TGTGCCAGCAGCCACCCGGGTGGCGGGAACACTGAAGCTTTCTTT. Translated, it gives CASSHPGGGNTEAFF.

The gene calls are TRBV27 and TRBJ2-3; D might be TRBD2 (6 bases). There are 16 residues in the CDR3. CDR1 is MNHEY, CDR2 SMNVEV, per germline (reference sequence). V was trimmed by 5 bases and J by 2 bases, leaving 17 bases between them. CDR3 nucleotides: TGTGCCAGCAGTATCCGGGGGTGGGAAGACACAGATACGCAGTATTTT. It translates to CASSIRGWEDTDTQYF.

This clone turned up a few times. The J gene is TRBJ2-2, the V gene TRBV13; TRBD2 might be the D (5 bases). The CDR3 has 13 amino acids. The V and J ends lost 5 bases and 9 bases respectively, with 13 bases between them. Looked up from germline, CDR1 is PRHDT and CDR2 is FYEKMQ (reference sequence). This CDR3 reads CASSVDPTRELFF. CDR3 in DNA: TGTGCCAGCAGCGTAGACCCGACTAGGGAGCTGTTTTTT.

V and J are TRBV28 and TRBJ2-2; D is unclear. Per the germline V gene, CDR1 is MDHEN and CDR2 is SYDVKM. Trimming took 5 bases from V and 5 from J, leaving 15 bases between them. There are 15 residues in the CDR3. The CDR3 DNA sequence: TGTGCCAGCAGTGCTGTTTACAGAACTACCGGGGAGCTGTTTTTT. This translates into CASSAVYRTTGELFF.

This chain links TRBV28 with TRBJ2-5; 12 bases fit TRBD2. Trimming removed 8 bases from V and 7 bases from J; junction bases left unmatched: 8. The CDR3 is 14 amino acids. CDR1 and CDR2 from the germline V gene are MDHEN and SYDVKM. CDR3 residues: CASHLTSGSGTQYF. The CDR3 region has the DNA TGTGCCAGCCACCTGACTAGCGGGAGTGGGACCCAGTACTTC.

The CDR3 here is CASSSLDRGARELFF. DNA of the CDR3: TGTGCCAGCAGCTCTCTGGACAGGGGGGCTCGGGAGCTGTTTTTT. The V call is TRBV7-9, the J call TRBJ2-2, with TRBD1 matching 10 bases. V lost 4 bases to trimming and J lost 9 bases; unmatched junction nucleotides: 8. CDR1 and CDR2 from the germline V gene are SEHNR and FQNEAQ (reference sequence). This CDR3 has 15 amino acids.

The J gene is TRBJ2-6, the V gene TRBV28; TRBD2 matches at 7 bases. Germline V gene sequence: CDR1 MDHEN, CDR2 SYDVKM. The CDR3 spans 17 residues. Trimming removed 6 bases from V and 0 bases from J; junction bases left unmatched: 8. This chain's CDR3 is CASRVGGYHSGANVLTF. The CDR3 region has the DNA TGTGCCAGCAGGGTGGGAGGGTACCACTCTGGGGCCAACGTCCTGACTTTC.

CDR3 loop: CASSRQGNYGYTF. The CDR3 DNA is TGTGCCAGCAGCCGGCAGGGAAACTATGGCTACACCTTC. The J gene is TRBJ1-2, the V gene TRBV7-9, with D tentatively TRBD1 (5 bases). With 5 bases removed from V and 2 bases from J, the gap between germline ends came to 9 bases. Germline V CDR1 and CDR2: SEHNR, FQNEAQ (reference sequence). The CDR3 loop spans 13 amino acids.

The chain combines TRBV18 with TRBJ2-1, with D possibly TRBD2 on 5 matching bases. Germline V gene data show CDR1 as KGHSH and CDR2 as LQKENI. The ends were cut back, 2 bases at V and 8 bases at J, with 10 bases in the middle. This CDR3 region has 13 residues. CDR3 sequence (DNA): TGTGCCAGCTCACCAGGGAGCCGGGATGAGCAGTTCTTC. It specifies CASSPGSRDEQFF.

The genes are TRBV29-1 and TRBJ1-3; D gene ambiguous. Germline V gives CDR1 SQVTM, CDR2 ANQGSEA. The CDR3 sequence is 11 residues long. Trimming cost V 7 bases and J 3 bases, with 7 bases left between them. CDR3 residues: CSAEFGNTIYF. In DNA form, the CDR3 reads TGCAGCGCCGAGTTTGGAAACACCATATATTTT.

This chain uses TRBV7-7 with TRBJ2-2; TRBD2 matches at 8 bases. Unmatched junction bases numbered 8, after V lost 2 bases and J lost 3 bases. This CDR3 contains 17 residues. Germline-derived CDR1 and CDR2 are SSHAT and FNYEAQ (reference sequence). CDR3 amino acids: CASSLISGRAHTGELFF. CDR3 sequence (DNA): TGTGCCAGCAGCTTAATTTCCGGGAGGGCCCACACCGGGGAGCTGTTTTTT.

This chain uses TRBV2 with TRBJ2-1, with 11 bases aligning to TRBD2. The J segment lost 0 bases and the V segment lost 3 bases, leaving 10 bases of the junction unmatched. CDR1 and CDR2 (germline): SNHLY, FYNNEI. The CDR3 covers 19 residues. The CDR3 coding sequence is TGTGCCAGCAGTGACATCGGACTAGCGGGCCAAAGCTCCTACAATGAGCAGTTCTTC. Translation gives CASSDIGLAGQSSYNEQFF.

This chain uses TRBV5-5 with TRBJ1-2; no firm D call. The CDR3 loop spans 14 amino acids. Germline lookup yields CDR1 SGHKS and CDR2 YYEKEE (reference sequence). Trimming took off 4 bases at V and 4 bases at J, with 14 bases between the two ends. For the CDR3, the DNA is TGTGCCAGCAGCCCAGGCAGGTCCGCCTATGGCTACACCTTC. It is translated as CASSPGRSAYGYTF.

This clone was counted between two and nine times. V usage is TRBV6-5 and J usage is TRBJ1-3, with D unresolved. The germline V gene has CDR1 MNHEY and CDR2 SVGAGI. The CDR3 runs 13 residues. V dropped 6 bases and J dropped 0 bases, with 6 bases sitting between them. In nucleotides, the CDR3 is TGTGCCAGCAGGCAGGCCTCTGGAAACACCATATATTTT. It specifies CASRQASGNTIYF.